This T cell receptor (beta chain) comes out of a study of blood T cell repertoires in COVID-19 (dated by TCRdb to 2019 to 2021). Concerning the study at large: Samples from collaborators originated in the United States, Italy and Spain and spanned both the acute and convalescent phases of COVID-19. A de-identified subject ID, COVID-19 status, age in years and sex were almost always included in the sample metadata. Where HLA class I and class II types were available, the types were taken from metadata supplied by the sample provider, not from assay-based typing. The material from the prospective study consisted of cDNA or gDNA derived from T cells, B-cell-depleted T cells, or PBMCs. Samples came from the ongoing ImmuneRACE study (first 160 participants) plus 1,254 subjects from 6 global collaborators. The repertoires were made available in a free public database intended to serve as a resource for research on the immune response to SARS-CoV-2. The dataset comprised deeply sampled blood TCRbeta repertoires from subjects exposed to, actively infected with, or recovered from COVID-19.

Concerning this clone itself: Its specific antigen is unknown. No base qualities exist here, and no much larger clone lies one base off it.

Whole blood was collected in K2EDTA tubes by collaborating institutions according to the institutions' own protocols. Collaborator samples were shipped for TCRbeta analysis as frozen whole blood, isolated PBMCs, or DNA extracted from either sample type. V loses 0 bases at its end and J loses 2 bases; junction bases beyond the gene matches: 7. The CDR3 starts with the cysteine, ends with the phenylalanine, and has 17 residues. Of the read, only the CDR3 DNA is kept; its 51 bases are in frame from base 1. Looking up the germline V gene yields CDR1 MGHRA and CDR2 YSYEKL. The immunoSEQ Assay, a bias-controlled multiplex PCR, was used to amplify TCRbeta CDR3 regions from genomic DNA. The published analysis was carried out like this. Nucleated cell counts per sample were estimated from amplification of reference gene primers within the assay. To quantify the absolute abundance of each unique TCRbeta CDR3 rearrangement, sequence reads were collapsed and filtered. For each sample, productive Simpson clonality was calculated as the square root of Simpson's diversity index across productive rearrangements. Held by TCRdb, this immuneACCESS table contains in-frame sequences only and omits some clones. Under half of the omission traces to an unresolved V gene where checked; the cause of the rest is unknown. The DNA gave D and trimming, while V, J and clone size come from that table. In all, the sample holds 210,000 or so clones, and about four fifths of those were seen once. 4.5% to 6% of the sample belongs to the ten largest clones.

Study-wide conclusions, independent of this receptor: Clinical and demographic metadata were provided uncurated, with the amount varying by source and participant.

The chain was built from TRBV4-1 and TRBJ2-3; the central 8 bases match TRBD2. This clonotype was sampled from a woman between 65 and 79 years old with active or convalescent COVID-19. Sequencing was done on a sample of peripheral blood. The sequence in DNA is TGCGCCAGCAGCCAAGATAGGAGCGGGAGACCCACAGATACGCAGTATTTT. Translated, this is CASSQDRSGRPTDTQYF.